The present T cell receptor beta chain was sequenced within a study of PD-L1 blockade in urothelial cancer. Using immunoSEQ multiplex PCR, the repertoire was profiled, and TCRdb retains in-frame clones only, with some absent. The sample holds fewer than 60,000 clones, 85% seen once. The CDR3 consists of 16 residues. CDR1 and CDR2 from the germline V gene are SGDLS and YYNGEE. V lost 1 base and J 4 bases, leaving 15 bases between the germline ends. Noted time point: pretreatment peripheral blood. Samples spanned pretreatment and treatment, with 1 to 8 time points per patient. This chain uses TRBV9 with TRBJ2-1, with a weak D call TRBD2 (6 bases). This TCR derives from a man between 65 and 85 years old with urothelial cancer. The source was PBMCs, collected around atezolizumab (anti-PD-L1) treatment. CDR3 region: CASSVTPLGGYNEQFF. The CDR3 nucleotides are TGTGCCAGCAGCGTAACTCCTCTTGGAGGGTACAATGAGCAGTTCTTC.